Each of the 8 T cell receptor beta chains below was sequenced from the same sample in a study of T cell responses to AZD1222 COVID-19 vaccine (dated by TCRdb to the early 2020s). In the paper's terms, the time point label means: baseline before first vaccination. To prepare the library, the immunoSEQ multiplex PCR assay was applied. This immuneACCESS table, as held by TCRdb, lists in-frame sequences with V and J called but not all clones. Of the missing ones, under half trace to an unresolved V gene in checked studies; the others have no known cause. This sample lists about 120,000 clones; around 87% were detected once. The ten biggest clones cover roughly 12% of the sample. The sample was peripheral blood, taken on day 0 of AZD1222 vaccination. The receptors come from an adult in good health.

This clone was detected only a few times. This CDR3 reads CSVERRERSDTQYF. The CDR3, as DNA: TGCAGCGTTGAACGGCGGGAGCGGTCAGATACGCAGTATTTT. The chain has TRBV29-1 and TRBJ2-3, with TRBD2 matching over 7 bases. V was pared by 2 bases and J by 4 bases, with 6 bases of the junction left unmatched. Germline values: CDR1 SQVTM, CDR2 ANQGSEA. The CDR3 sequence is 14 residues long.

The V and J genes are TRBV24-1 and TRBJ2-1; TRBD2 matches 13 bases. Per the germline V gene, CDR1 is KGHDR and CDR2 is SFDVKD. The CDR3 is 19 amino acids. J lost 7 bases, V lost 7 bases, and 18 bases had no gene match. CDR3 loop: CATSTGDQGLAGVPNEQFF. The DNA for the CDR3 is TGTGCCACCAGCACAGGGGACCAAGGACTAGCGGGAGTTCCTAATGAGCAGTTCTTC.

This chain uses TRBV28 with TRBJ1-2, with D tentatively TRBD1 (5 bases). V dropped 6 bases and J dropped 3 bases, with 11 bases sitting between them. This CDR3 has 13 amino acids. CDR1 and CDR2 (germline): MDHEN, SYDVKM. CDR3 nucleotides: TGTGCCAGCAGCATCGGGACTGACTATGGCTACACCTTC. It is translated as CASSIGTDYGYTF.

The rearrangement links TRBV6-6 to TRBJ2-1, with D hard to call. This CDR3 is built from 13 residues. Germline V gene lookup returns CDR1 MNHNY and CDR2 SVGAGI (reference sequence). V lost 2 bases and J 5 bases, leaving 7 bases between the germline ends. The CDR3 is CASSYARNNEQFF. The CDR3 nucleotides are TGTGCCAGCAGTTACGCCAGGAACAATGAGCAGTTCTTC.

This chain uses TRBV2 with TRBJ2-7, with D perhaps given as TRBD1 or TRBD2 (5 bases each). Trimming removed 6 bases at V and 7 bases at J, with 10 bases between. Per the germline V gene, CDR1 is SNHLY and CDR2 is FYNNEI. The CDR3 totals 11 residues. This CDR3 is CASSFEGEQYF. The CDR3 DNA sequence: TGTGCCAGCAGCTTCGAGGGGGAGCAGTACTTC.

The rearrangement uses TRBV18 and TRBJ1-3; 7 nucleotides align to TRBD1. There are 16 residues in the CDR3. After removal of 3 bases from V and 3 bases from J, the junction contained 8 bases not matched to a gene. Germline V CDR1 and CDR2: KGHSH, LQKENI. The CDR3 DNA is TGTGCCAGCTCACCCTCGCCCGACAGGGTTGGAAACACCATATATTTT. Amino acid sequence: CASSPSPDRVGNTIYF.

The genes are TRBV5-1 and TRBJ2-2, with D possibly TRBD1 on 6 matching bases. The CDR3 has 15 residues. The ends were cut back, 7 bases at V and 3 bases at J, with 16 bases in the middle. The V gene's germline CDR1 is SGHRS and CDR2 YFSETQ. The CDR3 spells CASGGGTTYTGELFF. The CDR3 coding sequence is TGCGCCAGCGGTGGGGGCACAACTTACACCGGGGAGCTGTTTTTT.

The V gene is TRBV7-2, the J gene TRBJ1-6; tentative D call: TRBD1 (6 bases). The CDR3 is made up of 16 amino acids. Between the trimmed V and J ends, which lost 5 bases and 6 bases, there was a span of 17 bases. From germline, CDR1 is SGHTA and CDR2 FQGNSA. CDR3 amino acids: CASSERSGTPNSPLHF. The CDR3 region has the DNA TGTGCCAGCAGCGAACGTTCCGGGACACCTAATTCACCCCTCCACTTT.